This T cell receptor beta chain came from a study of blood T cell repertoires in COVID-19. The CDR3 runs to 14 residues. After removal of 6 bases from V and 1 base from J, the junction contained 5 bases not matched to a gene. The V gene's germline CDR1 is MNHNY and CDR2 SVGAGI (reference sequence). The repertoire was sequenced with immunoSEQ multiplex PCR; TCRdb's copy has only in-frame clones and lacks some. The sample lists 400,000 or so clones, 90% occurring once. The rearrangement links TRBV6-6 to TRBJ1-1, with 7 bases matching TRBD1. The sequence derives from a man aged 18 to 29 who had recovered from COVID-19. The sequenced sample consisted of PBMCs or T cells enriched from blood (not recorded which). The CDR3: CASSRKGANTEAFF. In nucleotides, the CDR3 is TGTGCCAGCAGCCGGAAGGGGGCGAACACTGAAGCTTTCTTT.